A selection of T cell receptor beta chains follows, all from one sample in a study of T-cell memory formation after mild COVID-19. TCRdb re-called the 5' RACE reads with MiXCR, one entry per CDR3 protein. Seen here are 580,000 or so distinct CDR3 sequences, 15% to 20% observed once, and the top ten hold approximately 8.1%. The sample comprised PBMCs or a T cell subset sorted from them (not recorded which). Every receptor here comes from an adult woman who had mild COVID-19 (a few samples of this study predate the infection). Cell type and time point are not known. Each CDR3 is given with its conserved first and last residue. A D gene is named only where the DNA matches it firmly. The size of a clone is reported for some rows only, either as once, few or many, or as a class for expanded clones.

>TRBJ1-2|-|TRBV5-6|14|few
CASSLEGAFFGYTF
TGTGCCAGCAGCTTGGAAGGGGCGTTCTTCGGCTACACCTTC
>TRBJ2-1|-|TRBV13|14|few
CASSLTTGHNEQFF
TGTGCCAGCAGTCTAACGACCGGCCACAATGAGCAGTTCTTC
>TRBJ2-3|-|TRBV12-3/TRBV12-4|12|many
CASRGVPDTQYF
TGTGCCAGCAGGGGAGTCCCAGATACGCAGTATTTT
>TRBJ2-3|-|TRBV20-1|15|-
CSARGGESYTDTQYF
TGCAGTGCTAGAGGGGGTGAGAGCTACACAGATACGCAGTATTTT
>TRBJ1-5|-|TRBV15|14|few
CATSRVGTDQPQHF
TGTGCCACCAGCAGGGTTGGGACTGATCAGCCCCAGCATTTT
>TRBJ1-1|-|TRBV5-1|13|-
CASSLGREGVAFF
TGCGCCAGCAGCTTGGGGAGGGAGGGTGTAGCTTTCTTT
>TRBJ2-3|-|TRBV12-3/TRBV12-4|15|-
CASSLVAVGTDTQYF
TGTGCCAGCAGTTTGGTGGCAGTAGGCACAGATACGCAGTATTTT
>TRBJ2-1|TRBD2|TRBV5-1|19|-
CASSTRLAGGPGSYNEQFF
TGCGCCAGCAGCACCAGACTAGCGGGAGGGCCGGGCTCCTACAATGAGCAGTTCTTC
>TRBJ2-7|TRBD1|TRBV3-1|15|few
CASSPPRTGGNEQYF
TGTGCCAGCAGCCCCCCGCGGACAGGGGGCAACGAGCAGTACTTC
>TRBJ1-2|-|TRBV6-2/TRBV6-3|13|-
CASSRQTVYGYTF
TGTGCCAGCAGTCGTCAAACCGTCTATGGCTACACCTTC
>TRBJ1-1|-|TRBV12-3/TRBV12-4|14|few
CASSFSELNTEAFF
TGTGCCAGCAGTTTTAGCGAATTGAACACTGAAGCTTTCTTT
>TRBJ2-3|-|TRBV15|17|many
CATSREDSLEATDTQYF
TGTGCCACCAGCAGGGAAGATTCACTAGAGGCCACGGATACGCAGTATTTT
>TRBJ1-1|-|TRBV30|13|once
CAWSTSGPEGAFF
TGTGCCTGGAGTACGAGCGGGCCCGAAGGAGCTTTCTTT
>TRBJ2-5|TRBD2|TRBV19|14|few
CASSAGGTLGAQYF
TGTGCCAGTAGCGCGGGGGGGACGCTTGGGGCCCAGTACTTC
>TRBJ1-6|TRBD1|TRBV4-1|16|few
CASSQPSSGQYSPLHF
TGCGCCAGCAGCCAACCATCCTCGGGACAGTATTCACCCCTCCACTTT
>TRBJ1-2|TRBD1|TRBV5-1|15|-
CASSVRGQPSSGYTF
TGCGCCAGCAGCGTAAGGGGACAGCCTTCGAGTGGCTACACCTTC
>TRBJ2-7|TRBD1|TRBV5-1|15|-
CASSLGRQGAYEQYF
TGCGCCAGCAGCTTGGGACGACAGGGGGCCTACGAGCAGTACTTC
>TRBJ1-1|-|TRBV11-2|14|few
CASSSDTRRAEAFF
TGTGCCAGCAGCTCCGACACCCGAAGAGCTGAAGCTTTCTTT
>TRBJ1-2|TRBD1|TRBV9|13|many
CASSVGTGGGYTF
TGTGCCAGCAGCGTAGGGACAGGGGGAGGCTACACCTTC
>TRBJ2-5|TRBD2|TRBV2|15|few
CASSEEGLAGETQYF
TGTGCCAGCAGTGAAGAGGGACTAGCGGGAGAGACCCAGTACTTC
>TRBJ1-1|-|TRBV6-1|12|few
CASSVVFTEAFF
TGTGCCAGCAGTGTGGTATTCACTGAAGCTTTCTTT
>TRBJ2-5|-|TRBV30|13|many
CAWSGGPQETQYF
TGTGCCTGGAGTGGTGGACCACAAGAGACCCAGTACTTC
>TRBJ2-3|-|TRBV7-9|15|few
CASSSRAGVTDTQYF
TGTGCCAGCAGCTCTCGGGCCGGGGTCACAGATACGCAGTATTTT
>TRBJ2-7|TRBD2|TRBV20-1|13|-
CSARTSGSYEQYF
TGCAGTGCTAGAACTAGCGGGAGCTACGAGCAGTACTTC
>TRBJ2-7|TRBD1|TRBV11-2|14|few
CASSIPGQGSEQYF
TGTGCCAGCAGCATCCCGGGACAGGGATCCGAGCAGTACTTC
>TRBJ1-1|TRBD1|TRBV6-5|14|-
CASSNPGQQNEAFF
TGTGCCAGCAGCAACCCGGGACAGCAAAATGAAGCTTTCTTT
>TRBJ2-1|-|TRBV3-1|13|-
CASSKTIDGEQFF
TGTGCCAGCAGTAAGACCATTGACGGTGAGCAGTTCTTC
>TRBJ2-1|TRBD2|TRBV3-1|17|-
CASSQKSGGGTYNEQFF
TGTGCCAGCAGCCAAAAAAGCGGGGGGGGAACCTACAATGAGCAGTTCTTC
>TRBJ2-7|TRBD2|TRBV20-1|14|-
CSASPGTSGNEQYF
TGCAGTGCGTCTCCCGGGACTAGCGGGAACGAGCAGTACTTC
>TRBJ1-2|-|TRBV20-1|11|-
CSARDGRVFAF
TGCAGTGCTAGAGATGGAAGGGTTTTCGCCTTC